A single sample is the source of the 21 T cell receptor beta chains below, sequenced in a study of T-cell reconstitution after alpha-beta-depleted transplantation in children. Molecular barcoding with unique molecular identifiers was used for the TCRbeta library. One entry per CDR3 protein results from TCRdb running MiXCR on the PCR reads. The sample has hundreds of thousands of distinct CDR3 sequences; around 13% are singletons. The specimen comprised PBMCs, sampled before TCRalphabeta/CD19-depleted stem cell transplant. The receptors come from a girl between 2 and 10 years old with congenital amegakaryocytic thrombocytopenia, due to receive a stem cell transplant.

This clonotype was recorded many times. This rearrangement joins TRBV10-1 to TRBJ2-2; D might be TRBD2 (6 bases). The germline V and J ends were trimmed by 2 bases and 6 bases, with 10 bases remaining between them. CDR3 size: 14 residues. CDR1 is WNHNN and CDR2 is SYGVQD in the germline V gene (reference sequence). CDR3 bases: TGCGCCAGCAGTGAGACTAGCCTAGCCGGGGAGCTGTTTTTT. This encodes CASSETSLAGELFF.

This clonotype came up many times. The genes are TRBV5-1 and TRBJ2-1; D may be TRBD1 (6 bases). V lost 1 base to trimming and J lost 3 bases, with 14 bases between them. The germline CDR1 and CDR2 sequences are SGHRS and YFSETQ. The CDR3 consists of 16 residues. The CDR3: CASSLHSSGHYNEQFF. The CDR3 nucleotides are TGCGCCAGCAGCTTGCATTCGTCGGGACACTACAATGAGCAGTTCTTC.

This clonotype showed up just a few times. The chain carries TRBV7-9 and TRBJ2-3; 7 bases map to TRBD2. Germline lookup yields CDR1 SEHNR and CDR2 FQNEAQ (reference sequence). Trimming cost V 5 bases and J 2 bases; bases outside gene matches: 13. The CDR3 has 17 amino acids. CDR3: CASSRLVAGDPTDTQYF. The DNA of the CDR3 is TGTGCCAGCAGCCGACTGGTGGCGGGAGATCCCACAGATACGCAGTATTTT.

J is TRBJ2-7 and V is TRBV4-2, with 11 bases matching TRBD2. The CDR3 sequence is 14 residues long. Germline CDR1 and CDR2: LGHNA and YNFKEQ. V lost 5 bases, J lost 2 bases, and 2 bases stayed unmatched. In DNA form, the CDR3 reads TGTGCCAGCAGCGTAGCGGGAGGGCCCTACGAGCAGTACTTC. Protein product: CASSVAGGPYEQYF.

This clonotype was seen many times. The chain carries TRBV10-3 and TRBJ2-7, with TRBD2 matching 14 bases. The ends lost 2 bases at V and 6 bases at J; junction bases unmatched: 3. Germline CDR1 and CDR2: ENHRY and SYGVKD. The CDR3 is 15 residues long. The DNA for the CDR3 is TGTGCCATCAGTGAGCCGGGACTAGCGGGAGTCGAGCAGTACTTC. Translating gives CAISEPGLAGVEQYF.

This clonotype has at least ten counts. V and J are TRBV5-1 and TRBJ2-1, with 8 bases that match TRBD2. V trimming: 2 bases; J trimming: 3 bases; junction bases outside the gene matches: 10. CDR3 length: 17 amino acids. Germline V gives CDR1 SGHRS, CDR2 YFSETQ. CDR3 amino acids: CASSLVASGFIYNEQFF. CDR3 sequence (DNA): TGCGCCAGCAGCTTAGTGGCTAGCGGGTTTATCTACAATGAGCAGTTCTTC.

V gene TRBV7-8 combines with J gene TRBJ2-7; weak D call: TRBD1 (5 bases). V was shortened by 5 bases and J by 3 bases, with 11 bases between the two germline ends. The CDR3 is made up of 13 amino acids. Germline lookup yields CDR1 SGHVS and CDR2 FQNEAQ. The CDR3, as DNA: TGTGCCAGCAGCGGACATCTAGGCTACGAGCAGTACTTC. Protein sequence: CASSGHLGYEQYF.

This clonotype came up many times. The V gene is TRBV20-1, the J gene TRBJ2-7, with TRBD1 identical over 8 bases. Germline-derived CDR1 and CDR2 are DFQATT and SNEGSKA (reference sequence). The CDR3 totals 15 residues. The V gene end was trimmed by 6 bases and the J gene end by 6 bases; junction bases not matched to a gene: 16. CDR3 in DNA: TGCAGTGCAAACGCCGGCAACCGAGGACAGGGCGAGCAGTACTTC. This codes for CSANAGNRGQGEQYF.

This clonotype came up many times. V and J are TRBV20-1 and TRBJ2-1; 8 bases agree with TRBD2. This CDR3 comprises 14 residues. Germline-derived CDR1 and CDR2 are DFQATT and SNEGSKA (reference sequence). The J segment lost 6 bases and the V segment lost 7 bases, leaving 11 bases of the junction unmatched. CDR3 sequence reads: CSVDGTSGGNEQFF. The CDR3 DNA reads as TGCAGTGTGGACGGGACTAGTGGGGGCAATGAGCAGTTCTTC.

This clonotype was seen only a few times. The chain is built from TRBV7-2 and TRBJ1-2; TRBD1 agrees at 7 bases. The V segment lost 1 base and the J segment 3 bases; nucleotides outside the gene matches: 2. The CDR3 loop spans 14 amino acids. The germline V gene encodes CDR1 SGHTA and CDR2 FQGNSA. The CDR3 reads CASSLGGQDYGYTF. For the CDR3, the DNA is TGTGCCAGCAGCTTAGGCGGACAGGACTATGGCTACACCTTC.

The sample holds many counts of this clonotype. V gene TRBV29-1 combines with J gene TRBJ1-4; D not certain. The CDR3 runs 16 residues. Germline V lookup: CDR1 SQVTM, CDR2 ANQGSEA. V was shortened by 0 bases and J by 5 bases, with 16 bases between the two germline ends. CDR3 residues: CSVEEFSGFGNEKLFF. The DNA of the CDR3 is TGCAGCGTTGAAGAATTTTCGGGGTTCGGGAATGAAAAACTGTTTTTT.

This clonotype was seen repeatedly, ten times or more. The J gene is TRBJ2-5, the V gene TRBV5-1; D remains unclear. Trimming removed 5 bases from V and 1 base from J, with 6 bases in between. CDR1 is SGHRS, CDR2 YFSETQ, per germline. There are 12 residues in the CDR3. CDR3 bases: TGCGCCAGCAGGGAAGGCCAAGAGACCCAGTACTTC. Amino acids: CASREGQETQYF.

As for this clonotype: A much larger clone is a single base away; this may be a read error. Because the CDR3 is missing its conserved closing phenylalanine or tryptophan, this is likely a read error. The rearrangement links TRBV7-2 to TRBJ2-7; 7 nucleotides align to TRBD1. The CDR3 has 14 amino acids. Per the germline V gene, CDR1 is SGHTA and CDR2 is FQGNSA. After removal of 5 bases from V and 3 bases from J, the junction contained 7 bases not matched to a gene. The CDR3 sequence is CASSPRQGFYEQYL. CDR3 nucleotide sequence: TGTGCCAGCAGCCCTAGACAGGGTTTCTACGAGCAGTACCTC.

The chain is built from TRBV11-2 and TRBJ2-3; 10 nucleotides match TRBD2. The ends lost 4 bases at V and 4 bases at J; junction bases unmatched: 11. Germline CDR1 reads SGHAT; CDR2 reads FQNNGV. The CDR3 has 17 residues. CDR3 sequence reads: CASSSIPSGSRPDTQYF. CDR3 in DNA: TGTGCCAGCAGCTCAATCCCTAGCGGGAGTCGACCAGATACGCAGTATTTT.

This clonotype was detected ten times or more. CDR3 loop: CASSQEGQRSSYNEQFF. The CDR3 region has the DNA TGCGCCAGCAGCCAAGAAGGCCAGCGGAGCTCCTACAATGAGCAGTTCTTC. This rearrangement joins TRBV4-1 to TRBJ2-1; D might be TRBD2 (5 bases). The CDR3 has 17 residues. V gave up 0 bases and J gave up 0 bases, with 12 bases separating them. Per germline, CDR1 MGHRA and CDR2 YSYEKL.

This clonotype was counted many times. This rearrangement joins TRBV20-1 to TRBJ2-7, with 7 bases identical to TRBD2. Trimming took 0 bases from V and 4 from J; bases not matched to a gene: 6. CDR1 is DFQATT, CDR2 SNEGSKA, per germline (reference sequence). The CDR3 covers 14 residues. The CDR3 DNA reads as TGCAGTGCTAGAGATTGGGAGGGGTCGTACGAGCAGTACTTC. Translating it yields CSARDWEGSYEQYF.

The rearrangement links TRBV7-6 to TRBJ2-1; TRBD2 is a possible D gene (5 bases). The CDR3 runs to 14 residues. The germline CDR1 and CDR2 sequences are SGHVS and FNYEAQ. The V end was cut by 1 base, the J end by 7 bases, with 11 bases between. CDR3 sequence: CASSLEDGINEQFF. CDR3 DNA: TGTGCCAGCAGCTTAGAAGACGGGATTAATGAGCAGTTCTTC.

This clonotype was counted between two and nine times. V is TRBV5-1 and J is TRBJ2-6; a possible D gene is TRBD1 (6 bases). Trimming left V 5 bases short and J 0 bases short, with 9 bases between. Germline CDR1 reads SGHRS; CDR2 reads YFSETQ. The CDR3 length is 15 residues. DNA for the CDR3: TGCGCCAGCAGTACAGGGATCTCTGGGGCCAACGTCCTGACTTTC. Its translation: CASSTGISGANVLTF.

This clonotype was seen ten or more times. The V and J genes are TRBV20-1 and TRBJ2-7; TRBD2 matches 15 bases. CDR1 is DFQATT, CDR2 SNEGSKA, per germline (reference sequence). CDR3 size: 16 residues. V lost 3 bases to trimming and J lost 3 bases; unmatched junction nucleotides: 6. In DNA, the CDR3 is TGCAGTGCTAGCGGACTAGCGGGAGGGCTAGGCTACGAGCAGTACTTC. Its protein product is CSASGLAGGLGYEQYF.

In its sample, this clonotype was seen many times. The chain employs TRBV6-5 and TRBJ2-1; 13 nucleotides match TRBD2. V was pared by 2 bases and J by 12 bases, with 7 bases of the junction left unmatched. This CDR3 has 15 amino acids. Germline V gives CDR1 MNHEY, CDR2 SVGAGI. The CDR3 DNA follows: TGTGCCAGCAGTTACGCCCGACTAGCGGGAGGCTGGCAGTTCTTC. Its translation: CASSYARLAGGWQFF.

This clonotype was counted ten times or more. The chain recombines TRBV7-9 with TRBJ2-6; D gene unclear. From germline, CDR1 is SEHNR and CDR2 FQNEAQ (reference sequence). The V end lost 3 bases, the J end lost 3 bases, and 12 bases lay between the germline ends. CDR3 length equals 16 residues. The CDR3 DNA reads as TGTGCCAGCAGCTTCCGGCCCTTGGATGGGGCCAACGTCCTGACTTTC. Translated: CASSFRPLDGANVLTF.